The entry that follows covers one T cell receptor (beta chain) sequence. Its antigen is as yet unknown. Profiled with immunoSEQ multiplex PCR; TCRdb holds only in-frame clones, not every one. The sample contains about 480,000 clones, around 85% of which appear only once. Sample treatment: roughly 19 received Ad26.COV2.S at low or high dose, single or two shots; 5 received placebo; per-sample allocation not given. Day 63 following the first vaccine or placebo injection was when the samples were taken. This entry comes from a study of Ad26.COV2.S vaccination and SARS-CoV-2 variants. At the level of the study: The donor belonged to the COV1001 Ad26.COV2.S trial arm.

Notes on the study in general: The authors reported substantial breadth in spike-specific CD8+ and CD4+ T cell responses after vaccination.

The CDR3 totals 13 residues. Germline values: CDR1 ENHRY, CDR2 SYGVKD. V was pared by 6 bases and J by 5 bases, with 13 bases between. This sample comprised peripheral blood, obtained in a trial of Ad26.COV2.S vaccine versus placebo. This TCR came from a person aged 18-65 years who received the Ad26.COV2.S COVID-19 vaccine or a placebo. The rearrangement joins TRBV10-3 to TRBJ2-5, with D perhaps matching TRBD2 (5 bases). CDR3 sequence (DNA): TGTGCCATCAGGGGAGCGGTTGGGGAGACCCAGTACTTC. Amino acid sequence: CAIRGAVGETQYF.